The clone carrying this T cell receptor (beta chain) was seen once. Antigen: not known. This sample is drawn from a study of graft-versus-host responses after intestinal transplantation. Sequencing was performed with immunoSEQ multiplex PCR; in TCRdb, only in-frame clones are kept and a portion is missing. The sample yields about 88,000 clones, 80% to 95% seen once. Study outcomes and limitations: Declining HvG levels early post-transplant were linked to peak circulating GvH clone levels. The authors found GvH clones in recipient marrow, some appearing first in ileum or blood.

This CDR3 region has 15 residues. Trimming removed 5 bases from V and 2 bases from J; junction bases left unmatched: 9. Germline lookup yields CDR1 MDHEN and CDR2 SYDVKM. The V call is TRBV28, the J call TRBJ2-7; 7 bases match TRBD2. The source of this sequence is a human donor who was the organ donor for an intestinal transplant. Sample: unstimulated CD4+ T cells sorted from spleen or lymph node cells, taken before transplant. The CDR3 DNA follows: TGTGCCAGCAGTAGTCCAGCGGGAATAACCTACGAGCAGTACTTC. Amino acid sequence: CASSSPAGITYEQYF.